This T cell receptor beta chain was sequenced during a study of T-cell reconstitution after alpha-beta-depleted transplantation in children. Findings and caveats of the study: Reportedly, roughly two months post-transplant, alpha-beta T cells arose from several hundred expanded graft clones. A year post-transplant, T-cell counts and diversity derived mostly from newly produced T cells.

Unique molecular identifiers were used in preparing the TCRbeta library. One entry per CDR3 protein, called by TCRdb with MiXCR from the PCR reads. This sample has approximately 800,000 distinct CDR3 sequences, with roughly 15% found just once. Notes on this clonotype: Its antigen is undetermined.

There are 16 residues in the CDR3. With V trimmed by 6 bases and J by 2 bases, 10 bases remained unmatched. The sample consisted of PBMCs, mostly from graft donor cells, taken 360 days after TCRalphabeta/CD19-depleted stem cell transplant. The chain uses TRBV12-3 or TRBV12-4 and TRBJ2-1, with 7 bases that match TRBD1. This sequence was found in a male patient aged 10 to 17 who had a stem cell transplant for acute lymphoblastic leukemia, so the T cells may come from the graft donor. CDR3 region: CASRPGGAGAYNEQFF. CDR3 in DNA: TGTGCCAGCAGGCCAGGGGGAGCCGGAGCCTACAATGAGCAGTTCTTC.